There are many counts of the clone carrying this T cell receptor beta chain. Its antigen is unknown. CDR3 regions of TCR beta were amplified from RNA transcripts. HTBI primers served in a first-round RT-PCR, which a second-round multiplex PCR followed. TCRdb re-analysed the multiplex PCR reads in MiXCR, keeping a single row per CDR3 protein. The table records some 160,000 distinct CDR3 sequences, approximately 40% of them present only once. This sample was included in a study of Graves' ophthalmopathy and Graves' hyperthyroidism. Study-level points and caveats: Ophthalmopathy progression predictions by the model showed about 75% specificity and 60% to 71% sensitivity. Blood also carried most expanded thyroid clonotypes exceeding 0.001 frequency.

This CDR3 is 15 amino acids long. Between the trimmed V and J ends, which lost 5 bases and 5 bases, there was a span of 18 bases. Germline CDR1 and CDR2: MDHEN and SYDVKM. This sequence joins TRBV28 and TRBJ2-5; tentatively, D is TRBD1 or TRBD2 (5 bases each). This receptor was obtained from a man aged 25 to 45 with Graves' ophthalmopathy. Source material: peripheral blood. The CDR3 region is CASSGTQYRLETQYF. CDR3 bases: TGTGCCAGCAGTGGGACGCAGTACCGGCTGGAGACCCAGTACTTC.